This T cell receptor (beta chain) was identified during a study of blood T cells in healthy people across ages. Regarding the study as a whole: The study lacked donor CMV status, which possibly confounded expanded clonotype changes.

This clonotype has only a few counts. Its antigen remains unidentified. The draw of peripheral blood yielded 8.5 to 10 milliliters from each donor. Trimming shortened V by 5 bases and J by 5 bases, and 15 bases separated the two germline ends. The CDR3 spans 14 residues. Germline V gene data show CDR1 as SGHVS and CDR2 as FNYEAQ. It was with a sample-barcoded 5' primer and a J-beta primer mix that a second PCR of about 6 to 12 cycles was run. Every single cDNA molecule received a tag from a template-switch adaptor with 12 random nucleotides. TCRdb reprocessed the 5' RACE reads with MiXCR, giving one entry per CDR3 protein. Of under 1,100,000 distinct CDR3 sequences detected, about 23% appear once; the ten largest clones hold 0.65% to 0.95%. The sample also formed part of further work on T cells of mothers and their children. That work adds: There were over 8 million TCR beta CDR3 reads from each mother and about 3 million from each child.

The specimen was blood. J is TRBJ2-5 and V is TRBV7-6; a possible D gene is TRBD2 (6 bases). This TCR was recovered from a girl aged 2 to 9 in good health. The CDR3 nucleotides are TGTGCCAGCAGCCAGGGCGGGGTCGGCGAGACCCAGTACTTC. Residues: CASSQGGVGETQYF. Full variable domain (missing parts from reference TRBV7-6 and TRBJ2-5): GAGVSQSPRYKVTKRGQDVALRCDPISGHVSLYWYRQALGQGPEFLTYFNYEAQQDKSGLPNDRFSAERPEGSISTLTIQRTEQRDSAMYRCASSQGGVGETQYFGPGTRLLVL.